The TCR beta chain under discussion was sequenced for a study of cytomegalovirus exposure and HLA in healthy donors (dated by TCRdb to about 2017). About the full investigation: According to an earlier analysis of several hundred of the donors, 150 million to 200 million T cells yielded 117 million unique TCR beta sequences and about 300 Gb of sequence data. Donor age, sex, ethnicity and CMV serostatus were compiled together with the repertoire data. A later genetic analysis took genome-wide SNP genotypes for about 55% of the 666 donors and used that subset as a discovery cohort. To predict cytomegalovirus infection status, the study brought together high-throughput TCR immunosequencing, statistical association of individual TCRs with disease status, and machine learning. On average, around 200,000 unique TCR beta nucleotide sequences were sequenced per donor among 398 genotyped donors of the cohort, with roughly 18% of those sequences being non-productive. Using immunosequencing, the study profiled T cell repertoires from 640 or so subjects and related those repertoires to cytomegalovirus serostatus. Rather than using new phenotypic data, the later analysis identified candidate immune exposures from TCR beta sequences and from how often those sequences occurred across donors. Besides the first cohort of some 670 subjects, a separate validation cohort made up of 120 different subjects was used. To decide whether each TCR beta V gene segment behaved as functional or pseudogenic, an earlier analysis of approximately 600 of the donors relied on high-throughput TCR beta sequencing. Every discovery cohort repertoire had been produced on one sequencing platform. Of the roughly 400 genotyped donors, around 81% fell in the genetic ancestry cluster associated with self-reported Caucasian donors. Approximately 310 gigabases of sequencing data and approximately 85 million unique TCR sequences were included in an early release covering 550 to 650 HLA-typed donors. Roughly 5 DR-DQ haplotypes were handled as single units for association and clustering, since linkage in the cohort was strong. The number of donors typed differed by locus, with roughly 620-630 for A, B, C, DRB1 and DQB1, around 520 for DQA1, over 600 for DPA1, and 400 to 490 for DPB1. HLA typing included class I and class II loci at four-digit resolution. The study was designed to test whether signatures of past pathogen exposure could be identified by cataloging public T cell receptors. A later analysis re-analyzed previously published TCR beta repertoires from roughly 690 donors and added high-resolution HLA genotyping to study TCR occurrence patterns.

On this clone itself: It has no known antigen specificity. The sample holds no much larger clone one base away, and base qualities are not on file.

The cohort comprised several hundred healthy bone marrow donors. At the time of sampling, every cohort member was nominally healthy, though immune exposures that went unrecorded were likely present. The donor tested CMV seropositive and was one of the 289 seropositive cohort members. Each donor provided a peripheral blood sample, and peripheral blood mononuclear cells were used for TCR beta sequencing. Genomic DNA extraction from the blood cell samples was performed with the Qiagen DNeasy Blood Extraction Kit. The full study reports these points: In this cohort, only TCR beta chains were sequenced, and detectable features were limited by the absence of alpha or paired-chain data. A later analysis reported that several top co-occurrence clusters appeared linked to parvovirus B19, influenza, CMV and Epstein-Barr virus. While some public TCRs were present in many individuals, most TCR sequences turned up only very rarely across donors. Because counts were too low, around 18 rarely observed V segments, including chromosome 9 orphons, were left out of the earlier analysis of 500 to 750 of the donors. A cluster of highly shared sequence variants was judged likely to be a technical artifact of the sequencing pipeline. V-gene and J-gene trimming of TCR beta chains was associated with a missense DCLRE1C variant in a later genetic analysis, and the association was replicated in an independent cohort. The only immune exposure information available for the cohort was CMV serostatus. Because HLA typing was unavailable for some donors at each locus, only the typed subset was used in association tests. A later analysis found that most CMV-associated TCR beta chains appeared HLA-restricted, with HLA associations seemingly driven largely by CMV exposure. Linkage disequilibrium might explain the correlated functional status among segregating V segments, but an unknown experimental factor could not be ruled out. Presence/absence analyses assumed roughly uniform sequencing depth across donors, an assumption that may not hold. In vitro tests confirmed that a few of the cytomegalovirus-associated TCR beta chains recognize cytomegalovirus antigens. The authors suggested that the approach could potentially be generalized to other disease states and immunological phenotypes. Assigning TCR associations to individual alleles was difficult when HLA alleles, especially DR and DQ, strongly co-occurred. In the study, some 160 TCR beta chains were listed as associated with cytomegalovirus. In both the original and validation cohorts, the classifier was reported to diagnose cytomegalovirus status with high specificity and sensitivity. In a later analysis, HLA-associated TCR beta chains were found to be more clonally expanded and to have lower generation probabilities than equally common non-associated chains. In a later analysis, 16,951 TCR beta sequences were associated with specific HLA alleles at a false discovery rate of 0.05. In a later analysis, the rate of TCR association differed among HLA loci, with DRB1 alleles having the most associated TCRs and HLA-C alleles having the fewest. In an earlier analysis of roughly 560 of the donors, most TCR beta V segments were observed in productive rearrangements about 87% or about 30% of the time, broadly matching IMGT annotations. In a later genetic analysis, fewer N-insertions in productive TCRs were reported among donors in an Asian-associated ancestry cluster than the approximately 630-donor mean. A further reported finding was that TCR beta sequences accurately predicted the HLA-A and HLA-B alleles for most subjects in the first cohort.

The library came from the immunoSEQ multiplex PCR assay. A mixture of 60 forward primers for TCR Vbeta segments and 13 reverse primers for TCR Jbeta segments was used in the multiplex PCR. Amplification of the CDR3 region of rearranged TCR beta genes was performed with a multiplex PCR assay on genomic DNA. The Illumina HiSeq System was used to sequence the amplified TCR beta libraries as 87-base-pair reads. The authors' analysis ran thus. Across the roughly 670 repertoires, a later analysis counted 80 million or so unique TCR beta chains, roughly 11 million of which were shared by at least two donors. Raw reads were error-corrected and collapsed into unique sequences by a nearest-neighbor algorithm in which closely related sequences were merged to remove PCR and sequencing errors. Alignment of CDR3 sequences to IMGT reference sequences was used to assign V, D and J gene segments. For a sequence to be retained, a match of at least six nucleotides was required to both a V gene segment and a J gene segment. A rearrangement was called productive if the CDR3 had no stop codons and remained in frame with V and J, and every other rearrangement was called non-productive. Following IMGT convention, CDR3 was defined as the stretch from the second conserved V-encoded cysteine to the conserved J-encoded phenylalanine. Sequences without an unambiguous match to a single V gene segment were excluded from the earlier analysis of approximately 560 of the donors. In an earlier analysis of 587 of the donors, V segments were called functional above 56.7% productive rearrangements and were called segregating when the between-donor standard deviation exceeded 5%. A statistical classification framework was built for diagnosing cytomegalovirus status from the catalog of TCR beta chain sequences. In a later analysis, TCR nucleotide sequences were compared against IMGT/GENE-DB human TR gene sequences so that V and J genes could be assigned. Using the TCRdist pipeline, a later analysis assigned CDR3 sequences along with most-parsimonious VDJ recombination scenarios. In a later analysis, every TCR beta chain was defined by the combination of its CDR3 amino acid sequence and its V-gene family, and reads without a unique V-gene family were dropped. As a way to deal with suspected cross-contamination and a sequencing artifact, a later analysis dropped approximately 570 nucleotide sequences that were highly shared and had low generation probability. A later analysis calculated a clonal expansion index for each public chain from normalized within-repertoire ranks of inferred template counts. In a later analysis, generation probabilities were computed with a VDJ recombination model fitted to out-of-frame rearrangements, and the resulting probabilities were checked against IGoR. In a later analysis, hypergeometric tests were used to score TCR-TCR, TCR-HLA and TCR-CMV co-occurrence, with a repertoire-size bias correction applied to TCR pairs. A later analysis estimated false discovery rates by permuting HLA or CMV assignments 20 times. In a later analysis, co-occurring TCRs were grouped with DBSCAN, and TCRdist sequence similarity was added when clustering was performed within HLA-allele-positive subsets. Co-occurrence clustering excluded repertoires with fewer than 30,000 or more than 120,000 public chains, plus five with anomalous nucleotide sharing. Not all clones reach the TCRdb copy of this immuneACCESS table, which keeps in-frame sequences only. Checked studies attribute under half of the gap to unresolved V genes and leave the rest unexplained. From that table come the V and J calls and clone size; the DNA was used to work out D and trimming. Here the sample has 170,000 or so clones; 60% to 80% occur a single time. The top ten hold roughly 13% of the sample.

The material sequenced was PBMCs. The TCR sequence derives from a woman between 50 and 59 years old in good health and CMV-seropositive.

The DNA is TGTGCCAGCAGTTACGGGAGCGGGGGGGGATCCTACGAGCAGTACTTC. This gives the protein CASSYGSGGGSYEQYF. The rearrangement joined TRBV6-6 to TRBJ2-7; 10 bases in between match TRBD2. Via the germline V gene (reference sequence), CDR1 is MNHNY and CDR2 SVGAGI. Including cysteine and phenylalanine, the CDR3 has 16 amino acids. Of all the DNA, just the CDR3 is kept, 48 bases in frame from base 1. After removal of 2 bases from V and 1 base from J, the junction retains 5 bases not matched to a gene.